The TCR beta chain under discussion was sequenced for a study of identical twins. Notes on this clonotype: Antigen specificity is unknown.

Findings of the study overall: Models underestimated how often monozygotic twins shared out-of-frame TCR alpha. In cord blood, abundant beta clonotypes had fewer insertions; memory showed no trend. For out-of-frame alpha sequences shared by twins, low generation probability was in excess.

With no exceptions, donors were healthy Caucasians. The V gene lost 1 base and the J gene lost 2 bases, with 7 bases spanning the gap. Looked up from germline, CDR1 is LGHDT and CDR2 is YNNKEL (reference sequence). CDR3 size: 14 residues. MiXCR, run by TCRdb on the 5' RACE reads, gives a single entry per CDR3 protein. Among about 1.7 million distinct CDR3 sequences listed, less than 35% were seen once. This rearrangement joins TRBV3-1 to TRBJ2-3; D not certain. This receptor was obtained from a newborn girl in good health. Sequenced: cord blood. The CDR3 loop reads CASSQGPHTDTQYF. CDR3 nucleotides: TGTGCCAGCAGCCAAGGTCCCCACACAGATACGCAGTATTTT.